This TCR beta chain was found in a study of T-cell reconstitution after alpha-beta-depleted transplantation in children (dated by TCRdb to between 2015 and 2016). Study-wide context: The study quantitatively tracked T-cell immune reconstitution after TCRalphabeta/CD19-depleted allogeneic hematopoietic cell transplantation in children using TCR repertoire profiling.

Relative to germline, V is missing 4 bases and J is missing 3 bases, with 12 bases of the junction outside any gene match. From cysteine to phenylalanine, the CDR3 is 16 amino acids long. Of the read, only the CDR3 DNA is kept; its 48 bases are in frame from base 1. In the germline V gene (reference sequence), CDR1 corresponds to LGHDT and CDR2 to YNNKEL. Library generation was performed with PCR. TCRdb names Illumina HiSeq 2500 as the instrument used. TCR library preparation used molecular barcoding, with unique molecular identifiers applied to normalize quantification of the TCRbeta repertoire. TCRdb reworked the public reads: Q25 trimming with fastp, MiXCR clone assembly, productive beta chains retained. Rows are combined by CDR3 protein, so each entry shows the most common genes and DNA. The sample table holds some 500,000 distinct CDR3 sequences, of which approximately 16% were seen once. 3% to 4% of the sample lies in the top ten.

As to this clonotype: This clone's antigen is unknown. No base quality information exists; no much larger clone differs at one position.

The rearranged chain carries TRBV3-1 and TRBJ2-7; 7 bases in the middle match TRBD1. This TCR came from a human donor who donated a stem cell graft to a child with acute lymphoblastic leukemia. The specimen comprised PBMCs from the stem cell graft donor, sampled from the stem cell graft. DNA sequence: TGTGCCAGCAGCCCCACCGGGACAGAGCTTGGCTACGAGCAGTACTTC. This yields the protein CASSPTGTELGYEQYF.